A single sample gave rise to the 14 T cell receptor beta chains below, sequenced in a study of cytomegalovirus exposure and HLA in healthy donors. PCR amplification relied on 60 Vbeta primers (plus 13 Jbeta primers). Sequenced by immunoSEQ multiplex PCR; TCRdb stores in-frame clones only, minus some. This sample carries over 65,000 clones, over 70% of them seen once, and the ten largest clones take approximately 7.6%. Sequencing was done on a sample of PBMCs. All receptors derive from a man in his 60s in good health and CMV-seropositive.

The rearrangement links TRBV27 to TRBJ2-7; D gene uncertain. Germline V gene lookup returns CDR1 MNHEY and CDR2 SMNVEV (reference sequence). V was cut by 3 bases and J by 4 bases, with 10 bases left in between. The CDR3 totals 13 residues. CDR3 protein: CASSLVADYEQYF. The CDR3 DNA reads TGTGCCAGCAGTTTGGTTGCGGATTACGAGCAGTACTTC.

CDR3 amino acids: CASSLSGGNGYTF. The CDR3 DNA follows: TGTGCCAGCAGTTTATCAGGGGGCAATGGCTACACCTTC. V usage is TRBV27 and J usage is TRBJ1-2; 7 bases are shared with TRBD1. In germline, CDR1 is MNHEY, CDR2 SMNVEV (reference sequence). The junction had 1 base not matched to a gene; V was cut back by 0 bases and J by 6 bases. This CDR3 contains 13 residues.

Note on this clone: The junction differs from germline at one of its ends, possibly a read error. The V gene is TRBV28, the J gene TRBJ1-2; 8 positions agree with TRBD1. Germline assignment: CDR1 MDHEN and CDR2 SYDVKM. This CDR3 has 12 amino acids. CDR3 sequence (DNA): TGTGCCAGCAGCCAAAATCCGACAGGGGCCCTATTC. Amino acid sequence: CASSQNPTGALF.

This clone was recorded a few times. This chain joins TRBV28 and TRBJ1-1; possible D gene TRBD1, 6 bases. V dropped 5 bases and J dropped 0 bases, with 13 bases sitting between them. The CDR3 is 15 amino acids. CDR1 and CDR2 from the germline V gene are MDHEN and SYDVKM. For the CDR3, the DNA is TGTGCCAGCAGTATAGGGGGTCCCGTGAACACTGAAGCTTTCTTT. Protein: CASSIGGPVNTEAFF.

Only a few counts were recorded for this clone. The V and J genes are TRBV6-5 and TRBJ2-3; D is possibly TRBD1 (6 bases). This CDR3 comprises 14 residues. CDR1 and CDR2 from the germline V gene are MNHEY and SVGAGI. Between the trimmed V and J ends, which lost 3 bases and 2 bases, there was a span of 9 bases. CDR3 nucleotide sequence: TGTGCCAGCAGTTATAAGGGGGACACAGATACGCAGTATTTT. Residues: CASSYKGDTDTQYF.

This clone has just one count. J is TRBJ1-1 and V is TRBV7-2; 8 nucleotides match TRBD1. The CDR3 has 15 residues. From germline, CDR1 is SGHTA and CDR2 FQGNSA. Trimming cost V 1 base and J 5 bases; bases outside gene matches: 6. CDR3 sequence: CASSLVAGGRTEAFF. Here the CDR3 DNA reads TGTGCCAGCAGCTTAGTAGCAGGGGGCCGGACTGAAGCTTTCTTT.

The chain carries TRBV27 and TRBJ2-3, with TRBD2 matching 8 bases. Losses at the gene ends were 1 base for V and 0 bases for J; bases not matched to a gene: 3. The germline gives CDR1 MNHEY, CDR2 SMNVEV (reference sequence). The CDR3 sequence is 16 residues long. DNA for the CDR3: TGTGCCAGCAGTTTATTAGCGGGGACAAGCACAGATACGCAGTATTTT. Its protein product is CASSLLAGTSTDTQYF.

This clone has only one observation. The chain combines TRBV11-2 with TRBJ1-1, with TRBD1 identical over 9 bases. The CDR3 length is 13 residues. Per the germline V gene, CDR1 is SGHAT and CDR2 is FQNNGV. The V segment lost 3 bases and the J segment 7 bases; nucleotides outside the gene matches: 3. CDR3 sequence (DNA): TGTGCCAGCAGCTTCGGACAGGGGTATGAAGCTTTCTTT. This sequence encodes CASSFGQGYEAFF. The full variable domain, with the rest looked up from reference TRBV11-2 and TRBJ1-1, is EAGVAQSPRYKIIEKRQSVAFWCNPISGHATLYWYQQILGQGPKLLIQFQNNGVVDDSQLPKDRFSAERLKGVDSTLKIQPAKLEDSAVYLCASSFGQGYEAFFGQGTRLTVV.

The rearrangement joins TRBV19 to TRBJ2-5; 9 bases match TRBD1. V lost 3 bases to trimming and J lost 0 bases; unmatched junction nucleotides: 5. CDR3 size: 16 residues. Germline V gene sequence: CDR1 LNHDA, CDR2 SQIVND (reference sequence). CDR3 DNA: TGTGCCAGTAGTATTATAGGGACAGGGAACCAAGAGACCCAGTACTTC. This gives the protein CASSIIGTGNQETQYF.

This clone came up a few times. The chain is built from TRBV5-6 and TRBJ1-5, with D maybe TRBD1 (6 bases). The CDR3 consists of 14 residues. V lost 3 bases and J lost 5, with 12 bases in between. Germline assignment: CDR1 SGHDT and CDR2 YYEEEE. The CDR3 loop reads CASSWGRGDQPQHF. The CDR3 region has the DNA TGTGCCAGCAGCTGGGGCAGGGGAGATCAGCCCCAGCATTTT.

The chain links TRBV5-5 to TRBJ2-1, with TRBD1 identical over 7 bases. Germline CDR1 SGHKS, CDR2 YYEKEE (reference sequence). The CDR3 length is 13 residues. The junction had 7 bases not matched to a gene; V was cut back by 4 bases and J by 9 bases. CDR3 in amino acids: CASSGTGVVEQFF. Written as DNA, the CDR3 is TGTGCCAGCAGCGGAACAGGGGTTGTTGAGCAGTTCTTC.

In its sample, this clone was seen once. This chain uses TRBV7-2 with TRBJ2-3; 14 bases map to TRBD2. The CDR3 has 16 amino acids. The trim removed 1 base at V and 5 bases at J, leaving 2 bases unmatched. The V gene's germline CDR1 is SGHTA and CDR2 FQGNSA. DNA of the CDR3: TGTGCCAGCAGCTTAGTAGGGACTAGCGGGAGAGATACGCAGTATTTT. Amino acid sequence: CASSLVGTSGRDTQYF.

This clone was found once. The V gene is TRBV29-1, the J gene TRBJ1-1; the D gene is possibly TRBD1 (6 bases). Germline CDR1 reads SQVTM; CDR2 reads ANQGSEA. The V end was cut by 7 bases, the J end by 0 bases, with 9 bases between. The CDR3 is made up of 12 amino acids. This chain's CDR3 is CSAGQLNTEAFF. The CDR3 DNA reads as TGCAGCGCAGGACAGCTGAACACTGAAGCTTTCTTT.

The chain carries TRBV2 and TRBJ1-5; D unresolved. V lost 6 bases and J 0 bases, leaving 12 bases between the germline ends. Germline CDR1 and CDR2: SNHLY and FYNNEI. The length of the CDR3 is 15 residues. The CDR3 nucleotides are TGTGCCAGCAGGCCCTCCAGTGATAGCAATCAGCCCCAGCATTTT. Translated: CASRPSSDSNQPQHF.